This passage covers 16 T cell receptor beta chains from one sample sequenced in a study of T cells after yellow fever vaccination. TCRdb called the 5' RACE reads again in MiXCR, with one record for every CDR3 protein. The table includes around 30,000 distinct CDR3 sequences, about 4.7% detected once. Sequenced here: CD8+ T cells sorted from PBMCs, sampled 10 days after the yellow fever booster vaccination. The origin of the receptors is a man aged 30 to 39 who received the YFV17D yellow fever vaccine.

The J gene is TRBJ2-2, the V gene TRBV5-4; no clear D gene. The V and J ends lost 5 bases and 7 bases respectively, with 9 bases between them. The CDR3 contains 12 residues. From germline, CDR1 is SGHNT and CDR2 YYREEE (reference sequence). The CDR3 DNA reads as TGTGCCAGCAGTCCGGTAGGCGGGGAGCTGTTTTTT. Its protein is CASSPVGGELFF.

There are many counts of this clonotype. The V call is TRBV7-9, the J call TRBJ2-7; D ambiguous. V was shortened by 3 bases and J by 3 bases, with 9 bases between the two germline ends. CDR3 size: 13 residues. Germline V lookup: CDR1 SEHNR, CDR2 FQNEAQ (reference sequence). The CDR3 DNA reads TGTGCCAGCAGCTTTGGGCAAGACTACGAGCAGTACTTC. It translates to CASSFGQDYEQYF.

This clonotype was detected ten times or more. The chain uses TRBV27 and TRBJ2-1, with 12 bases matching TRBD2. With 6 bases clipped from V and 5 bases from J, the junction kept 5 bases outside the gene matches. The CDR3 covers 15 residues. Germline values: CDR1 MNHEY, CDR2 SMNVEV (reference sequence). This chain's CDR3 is CASRALAGGDNEQFF. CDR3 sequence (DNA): TGTGCCAGCAGGGCCCTAGCGGGGGGGGACAATGAGCAGTTCTTC.

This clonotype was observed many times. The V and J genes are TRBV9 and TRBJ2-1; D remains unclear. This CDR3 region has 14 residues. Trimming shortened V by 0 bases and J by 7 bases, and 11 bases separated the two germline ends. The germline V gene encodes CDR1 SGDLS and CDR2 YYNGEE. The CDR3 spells CASSVAMAANEQFF. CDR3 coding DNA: TGTGCCAGCAGCGTAGCTATGGCGGCAAATGAGCAGTTCTTC.

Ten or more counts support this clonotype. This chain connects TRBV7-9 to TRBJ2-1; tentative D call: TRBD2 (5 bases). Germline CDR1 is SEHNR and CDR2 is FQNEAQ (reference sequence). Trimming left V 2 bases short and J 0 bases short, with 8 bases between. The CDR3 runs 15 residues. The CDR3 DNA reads TGTGCCAGCAGCTTACCGGGGAGCTCCTACAATGAGCAGTTCTTC. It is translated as CASSLPGSSYNEQFF.

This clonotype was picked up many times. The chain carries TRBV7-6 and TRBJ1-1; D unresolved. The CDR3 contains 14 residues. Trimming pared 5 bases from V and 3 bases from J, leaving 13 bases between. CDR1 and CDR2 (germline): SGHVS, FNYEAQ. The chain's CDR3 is CASSPEFWDTEAFF. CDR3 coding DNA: TGTGCCAGCAGCCCTGAATTTTGGGACACTGAAGCTTTCTTT.

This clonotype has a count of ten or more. CDR3: CSASTGQGNEQFF. The CDR3 bases are TGCAGTGCTAGTACGGGCCAAGGGAATGAGCAGTTCTTC. The chain links TRBV20-1 to TRBJ2-1, with D unclear. This CDR3 is built from 13 residues. Germline lookup yields CDR1 DFQATT and CDR2 SNEGSKA (reference sequence). The V and J ends lost 3 bases and 7 bases respectively, with 13 bases between them.

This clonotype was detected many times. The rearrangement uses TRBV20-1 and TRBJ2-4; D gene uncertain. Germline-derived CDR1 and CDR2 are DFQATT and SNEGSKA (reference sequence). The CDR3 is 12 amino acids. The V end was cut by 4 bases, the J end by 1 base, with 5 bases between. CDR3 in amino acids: CSAIEAKNIQYF. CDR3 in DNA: TGCAGTGCTATTGAGGCCAAAAACATTCAGTACTTC.

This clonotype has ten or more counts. Written as DNA, the CDR3 is TGTGCCACCCGGCGGGGACTAGCGGGACAAGAGACCCAGTACTTC. It is translated as CATRRGLAGQETQYF. V and J are TRBV15 and TRBJ2-5; TRBD2 aligns across 13 bases. CDR3 length equals 15 residues. V shed 8 bases and J 2 bases; nucleotides not matched to a gene: 5. Germline loops: CDR1 LNHNV, CDR2 YYDKDF (reference sequence).

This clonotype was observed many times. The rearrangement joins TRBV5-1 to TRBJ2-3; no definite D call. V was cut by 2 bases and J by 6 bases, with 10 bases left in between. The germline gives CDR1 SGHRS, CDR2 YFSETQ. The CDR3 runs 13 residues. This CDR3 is CASSFIVGDTQYF. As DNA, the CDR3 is TGCGCCAGCAGCTTTATCGTCGGTGATACGCAGTATTTT.

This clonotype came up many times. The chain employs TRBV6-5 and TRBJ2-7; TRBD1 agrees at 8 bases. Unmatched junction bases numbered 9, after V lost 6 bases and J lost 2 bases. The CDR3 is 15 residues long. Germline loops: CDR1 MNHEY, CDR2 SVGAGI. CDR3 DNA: TGTGCCAGCAGACTGGGACAGGAACGCCCCTACGAGCAGTACTTC. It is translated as CASRLGQERPYEQYF.

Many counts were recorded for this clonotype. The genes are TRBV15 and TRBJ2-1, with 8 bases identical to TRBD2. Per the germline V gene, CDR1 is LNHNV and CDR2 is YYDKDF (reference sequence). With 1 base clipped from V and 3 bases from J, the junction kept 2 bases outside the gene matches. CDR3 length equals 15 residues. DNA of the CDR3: TGTGCCACCAGCAGAGGAGCGGGAGTCTACAATGAGCAGTTCTTC. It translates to CATSRGAGVYNEQFF.

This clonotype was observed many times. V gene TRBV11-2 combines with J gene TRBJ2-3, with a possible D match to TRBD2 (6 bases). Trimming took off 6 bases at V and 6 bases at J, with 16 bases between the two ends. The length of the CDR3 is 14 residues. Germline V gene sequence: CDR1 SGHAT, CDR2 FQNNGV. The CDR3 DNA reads TGTGCCAGCAGGTCCGGGGGTCCCGCGGATACGCAGTATTTT. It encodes CASRSGGPADTQYF.

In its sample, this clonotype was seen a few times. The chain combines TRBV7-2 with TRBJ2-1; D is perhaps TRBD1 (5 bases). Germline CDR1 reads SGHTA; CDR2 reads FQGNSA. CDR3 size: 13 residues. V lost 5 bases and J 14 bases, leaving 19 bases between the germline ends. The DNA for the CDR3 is TGTGCCAGCAGCCCAGGTCAGGGTTTCTTGGAGTTCTTC. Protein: CASSPGQGFLEFF. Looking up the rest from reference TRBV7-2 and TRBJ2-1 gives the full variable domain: GAGVSQSPSNKVTEKGKDVELRCDPISGHTALYWYRQSLGQGLEFLIYFQGNSAPDKSGLPSDRFSAERTGGSVSTLTIQRTQQEDSAVYLCASSPGQGFLEFFGPGTRLTVL.

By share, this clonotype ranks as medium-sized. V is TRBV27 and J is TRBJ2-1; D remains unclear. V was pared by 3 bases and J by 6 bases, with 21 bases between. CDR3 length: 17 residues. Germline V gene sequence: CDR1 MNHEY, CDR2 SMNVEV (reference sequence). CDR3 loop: CASSFGQHPTFVNEQFF. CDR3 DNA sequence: TGTGCCAGCAGTTTTGGGCAGCACCCCACGTTCGTCAATGAGCAGTTCTTC.

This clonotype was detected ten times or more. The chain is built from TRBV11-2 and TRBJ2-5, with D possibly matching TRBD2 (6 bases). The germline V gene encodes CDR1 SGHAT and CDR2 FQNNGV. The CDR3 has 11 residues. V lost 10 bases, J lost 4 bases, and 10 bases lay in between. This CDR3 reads CATGRSETQYF. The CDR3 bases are TGTGCCACCGGGAGATCAGAGACCCAGTACTTC.